This T cell receptor (beta chain) derives from a study of blood T cell repertoires in COVID-19. Some clones are missing from TCRdb's copy, which holds only in-frame ones; the method was immunoSEQ multiplex PCR. The sample shows over 350,000 clones, approximately 90% of them seen only once. Participants came from about 23 US areas, aged about 18 to 89 years. Donors in Cohort 3 who had recovered were those with two negative PCRs, healthcare professional clearance, or resolution of their symptoms. This CDR3 has 12 amino acids. Germline loops: CDR1 MDHEN, CDR2 SYDVKM. V was shortened by 4 bases and J by 4 bases, with 7 bases between the two germline ends.

Sequenced: PBMCs or T cells enriched from blood (not recorded which). The sequence was obtained from a woman under 30 who had recovered from COVID-19. The chain carries TRBV28 and TRBJ1-1; the D gene is possibly TRBD1 (5 bases). The CDR3 coding sequence is TGTGCCAGCAGTTCCAGGGTCACTGAAGCTTTCTTT. As protein: CASSSRVTEAFF.